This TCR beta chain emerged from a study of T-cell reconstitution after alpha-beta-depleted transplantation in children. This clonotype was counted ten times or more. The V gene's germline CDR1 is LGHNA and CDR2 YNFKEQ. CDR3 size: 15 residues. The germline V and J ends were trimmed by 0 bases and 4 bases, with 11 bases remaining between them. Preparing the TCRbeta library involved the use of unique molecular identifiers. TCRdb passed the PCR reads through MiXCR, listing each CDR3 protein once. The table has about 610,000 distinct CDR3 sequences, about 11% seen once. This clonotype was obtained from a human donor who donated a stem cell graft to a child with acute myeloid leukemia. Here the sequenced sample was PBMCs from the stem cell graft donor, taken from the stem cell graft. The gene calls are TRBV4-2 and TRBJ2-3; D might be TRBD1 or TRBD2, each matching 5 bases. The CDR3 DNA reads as TGTGCCAGCAGCCAAGACGGGACCCTCCCAGATACGCAGTATTTT. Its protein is CASSQDGTLPDTQYF.